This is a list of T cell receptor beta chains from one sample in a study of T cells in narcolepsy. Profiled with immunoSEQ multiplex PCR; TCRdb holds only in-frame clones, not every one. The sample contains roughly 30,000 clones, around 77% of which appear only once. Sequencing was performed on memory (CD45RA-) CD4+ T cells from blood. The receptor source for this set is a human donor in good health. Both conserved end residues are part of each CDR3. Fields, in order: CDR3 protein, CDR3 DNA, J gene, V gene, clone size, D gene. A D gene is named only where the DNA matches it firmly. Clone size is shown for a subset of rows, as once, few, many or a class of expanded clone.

CDR3aa: CASSSPGGANGYTF
CDR3nt: TGTGCCAGCAGTTCCCCCGGGGGCGCTAATGGCTACACCTTC
j_gene: TRBJ1-2
v_gene: TRBV25-1
abundance: .
d_gene: .

CDR3aa: CSVEIRRQGQYF
CDR3nt: TGCAGCGTTGAAATCCGGAGACAGGGGCAGTATTTT
j_gene: TRBJ2-3
v_gene: TRBV29-1
abundance: .
d_gene: TRBD1

CDR3aa: CASSLDRGYGTEAFF
CDR3nt: TGCGCCAGCAGCTTGGACAGGGGTTATGGCACTGAAGCTTTCTTT
j_gene: TRBJ1-1
v_gene: TRBV5-1
abundance: .
d_gene: TRBD1

CDR3aa: CASATSSGNYNEQFF
CDR3nt: TGTGCCAGCGCCACCTCTAGCGGAAACTACAATGAGCAGTTCTTC
j_gene: TRBJ2-1
v_gene: TRBV28
abundance: once
d_gene: TRBD2

CDR3aa: CASRSGSKMVVTGKLFF
CDR3nt: TGTGCCAGTCGAAGCGGGAGTAAGATGGTTGTCACCGGGAAGCTGTTTTTT
j_gene: TRBJ2-2
v_gene: TRBV19
abundance: .
d_gene: TRBD2

CDR3aa: CASRPGTGNTEAFF
CDR3nt: TGTGCCAGCAGACCCGGGACAGGGAACACTGAAGCTTTCTTT
j_gene: TRBJ1-1
v_gene: TRBV5-4
abundance: .
d_gene: TRBD1

CDR3aa: CASSVGHPSGRANTGELFF
CDR3nt: TGTGCCAGCAGCGTAGGTCATCCTAGCGGGAGGGCGAACACCGGGGAGCTGTTTTTT
j_gene: TRBJ2-2
v_gene: TRBV9
abundance: .
d_gene: TRBD2

CDR3aa: CASSYSGTVAEAFF
CDR3nt: TGCGCCAGCAGCTATTCGGGGACAGTCGCTGAAGCTTTCTTT
j_gene: TRBJ1-1
v_gene: TRBV5-1
abundance: .
d_gene: TRBD1

CDR3aa: CASRFGRANYEQYF
CDR3nt: TGTGCCAGCAGATTCGGGCGGGCGAACTACGAGCAGTACTTC
j_gene: TRBJ2-7
v_gene: TRBV28
abundance: .
d_gene: .

CDR3aa: CATSRVSGRFETQYF
CDR3nt: TGTGCCACCAGCAGAGTGTCAGGGCGCTTTGAGACCCAGTACTTC
j_gene: TRBJ2-5
v_gene: TRBV15
abundance: .
d_gene: .

CDR3aa: CASSLGLAGASDTQYF
CDR3nt: TGTGCCAGCAGCTTGGGACTAGCGGGAGCAAGTGATACGCAGTATTTT
j_gene: TRBJ2-3
v_gene: TRBV7-9
abundance: .
d_gene: TRBD2

CDR3aa: CASSLGMDRGFNYGYTF
CDR3nt: TGTGCCAGCAGCTTGGGGATGGACAGGGGATTTAACTATGGCTACACCTTC
j_gene: TRBJ1-2
v_gene: TRBV5-6
abundance: .
d_gene: TRBD1

CDR3aa: CASSLVQGVATNEKLFF
CDR3nt: TGTGCCAGCAGCTTGGTTCAGGGGGTAGCAACTAATGAAAAACTGTTTTTT
j_gene: TRBJ1-4
v_gene: TRBV5-4
abundance: .
d_gene: TRBD1

CDR3aa: CASSLGLGPTNEQFF
CDR3nt: TGTGCCAGCAGCTTGGGGTTGGGGCCTACTAATGAGCAGTTCTTC
j_gene: TRBJ2-1
v_gene: TRBV7-2
abundance: .
d_gene: .

CDR3aa: CASTPDGERSPLHF
CDR3nt: TGTGCCAGCACTCCCGACGGGGAGCGTTCACCCCTCCACTTT
j_gene: TRBJ1-6
v_gene: TRBV2
abundance: .
d_gene: .

CDR3aa: CASKLQGNYGYTF
CDR3nt: TGTGCCAGCAAACTACAGGGGAACTATGGCTACACCTTC
j_gene: TRBJ1-2
v_gene: TRBV25-1
abundance: .
d_gene: TRBD1

CDR3aa: CASVGTSGSNEQFF
CDR3nt: TGTGCCAGCGTCGGGACTAGCGGGTCTAATGAGCAGTTCTTC
j_gene: TRBJ2-1
v_gene: TRBV7-6
abundance: .
d_gene: TRBD2

CDR3aa: CASSGGGSYNEQFF
CDR3nt: TGTGCCAGCAGTGGGGGGGGATCCTACAATGAGCAGTTCTTC
j_gene: TRBJ2-1
v_gene: TRBV6-1
abundance: few
d_gene: TRBD2

CDR3aa: CASSPPGHQETQYF
CDR3nt: TGTGCCAGCAGTCCCCCGGGGCACCAAGAGACCCAGTACTTC
j_gene: TRBJ2-5
v_gene: TRBV6-5
abundance: once
d_gene: .

CDR3aa: CARGEREGPTSTDTQYF
CDR3nt: TGTGCCCGAGGAGAGCGGGAGGGGCCGACAAGCACAGATACGCAGTATTTT
j_gene: TRBJ2-3
v_gene: TRBV5-3
abundance: few
d_gene: TRBD2

CDR3aa: CASSPRGGVADTQYF
CDR3nt: TGTGCCAGCAGCCCCAGGGGAGGGGTTGCAGATACGCAGTATTTT
j_gene: TRBJ2-3
v_gene: TRBV7-9
abundance: .
d_gene: .

CDR3aa: CASSLDFTWSSYNEQFF
CDR3nt: TGTGCCAGCAGTCTTGATTTTACGTGGAGCTCCTACAATGAGCAGTTCTTC
j_gene: TRBJ2-1
v_gene: TRBV5-4
abundance: .
d_gene: .

CDR3aa: CASGLGEGLAAYEQYF
CDR3nt: TGTGCCAGCGGGCTCGGGGAGGGACTAGCGGCTTACGAGCAGTACTTC
j_gene: TRBJ2-7
v_gene: TRBV5-8
abundance: .
d_gene: TRBD2

CDR3aa: CASSAEGLGEQFF
CDR3nt: TGTGCCAGCAGCGCTGAGGGGCTAGGCGAGCAGTTCTTC
j_gene: TRBJ2-1
v_gene: TRBV5-4
abundance: .
d_gene: .

CDR3aa: CASSGANTGNTIYF
CDR3nt: TGTGCCAGCAGTGGGGCAAATACTGGAAACACCATATATTTT
j_gene: TRBJ1-3
v_gene: TRBV6-1
abundance: few
d_gene: .

CDR3aa: CASTFPPGGPYEQYF
CDR3nt: TGTGCCAGCACTTTTCCCCCGGGAGGTCCCTACGAGCAGTACTTC
j_gene: TRBJ2-7
v_gene: TRBV2
abundance: .
d_gene: TRBD2

CDR3aa: CSVGDSRPSDTQYF
CDR3nt: TGCAGCGTTGGGGACTCAAGGCCATCTGATACGCAGTATTTT
j_gene: TRBJ2-3
v_gene: TRBV29-1
abundance: .
d_gene: .

CDR3aa: CASSGQEDYTDTQYF
CDR3nt: TGTGCCAGCAGTGGACAGGAGGACTACACAGATACGCAGTATTTT
j_gene: TRBJ2-3
v_gene: TRBV2
abundance: .
d_gene: .

CDR3aa: CASSPGTGVNTEAFF
CDR3nt: TGTGCCAGCAGCCCCGGGACAGGGGTAAACACTGAAGCTTTCTTT
j_gene: TRBJ1-1
v_gene: TRBV7-3
abundance: .
d_gene: TRBD1

CDR3aa: CAISESSGVYTDTQYF
CDR3nt: TGTGCCATCAGTGAGTCTAGCGGGGTTTACACAGATACGCAGTATTTT
j_gene: TRBJ2-3
v_gene: TRBV10-3
abundance: .
d_gene: TRBD2

CDR3aa: CASRVPETGRSCNQPQHF
CDR3nt: TGTGCCAGCAGAGTCCCCGAGACAGGACGGAGTTGCAATCAGCCCCAGCATTTT
j_gene: TRBJ1-5
v_gene: TRBV9
abundance: .
d_gene: .

CDR3aa: CASRTSLKTQYF
CDR3nt: TGTGCCAGCCGGACTAGTCTTAAGACCCAGTACTTC
j_gene: TRBJ2-5
v_gene: TRBV2
abundance: few
d_gene: TRBD2

CDR3aa: CASSYGSYRRPTEAFF
CDR3nt: TGTGCCAGCAGTTACGGATCTTATAGGCGTCCGACTGAAGCTTTCTTT
j_gene: TRBJ1-1
v_gene: TRBV6-5
abundance: .
d_gene: .

CDR3aa: CASRGAGANVLTF
CDR3nt: TGTGCCAGCAGGGGGGCTGGGGCCAACGTCCTGACTTTC
j_gene: TRBJ2-6
v_gene: TRBV6-5
abundance: .
d_gene: .

CDR3aa: CAITLEDRGNEAFF
CDR3nt: TGTGCCATCACTCTAGAGGACCGAGGGAATGAAGCTTTCTTT
j_gene: TRBJ1-1
v_gene: TRBV10-3
abundance: .
d_gene: .

CDR3aa: CASSPRDGGGTEAFF
CDR3nt: TGTGCCAGCAGCCCGAGGGACGGAGGGGGCACTGAAGCTTTCTTT
j_gene: TRBJ1-1
v_gene: TRBV11-2
abundance: .
d_gene: .

CDR3aa: CASSPLSGVGTEAFF
CDR3nt: TGTGCCAGCAGCCCCCTATCCGGGGTTGGCACTGAAGCTTTCTTT
j_gene: TRBJ1-1
v_gene: TRBV11-2
abundance: .
d_gene: .

CDR3aa: CAISESSLTNSPLHF
CDR3nt: TGTGCCATCAGTGAGTCGAGTCTTACTAATTCACCCCTCCACTTT
j_gene: TRBJ1-6
v_gene: TRBV10-3
abundance: .
d_gene: .

CDR3aa: CASTNWKGGPSNYGYTF
CDR3nt: TGTGCCAGCACCAACTGGAAAGGGGGCCCCTCTAACTATGGCTACACCTTC
j_gene: TRBJ1-2
v_gene: TRBV28
abundance: .
d_gene: TRBD1

CDR3aa: CASSSQGLGYGYTF
CDR3nt: TGTGCCAGCAGCTCACAGGGATTGGGGTATGGCTACACCTTC
j_gene: TRBJ1-2
v_gene: TRBV5-4
abundance: .
d_gene: .

CDR3aa: CASSSSITARGLHEQYF
CDR3nt: TGTGCCAGCTCATCCTCTATCACGGCCAGGGGGCTCCACGAGCAGTACTTC
j_gene: TRBJ2-7
v_gene: TRBV18
abundance: few
d_gene: TRBD1

CDR3aa: CASSPGQGKTGELFF
CDR3nt: TGTGCCAGCTCACCGGGACAGGGGAAAACCGGGGAGCTGTTTTTT
j_gene: TRBJ2-2
v_gene: TRBV18
abundance: .
d_gene: TRBD1

CDR3aa: CASSVGYGDSSYEQYF
CDR3nt: TGTGCCAGCAGCGTAGGTTATGGGGACAGCTCCTACGAGCAGTACTTC
j_gene: TRBJ2-7
v_gene: TRBV9
abundance: .
d_gene: TRBD1

CDR3aa: CASSIDRTEAFF
CDR3nt: TGTGCCAGTAGTATAGATCGTACTGAAGCTTTCTTT
j_gene: TRBJ1-1
v_gene: TRBV19
abundance: once
d_gene: .

CDR3aa: CASFLRTGSSGELFF
CDR3nt: TGTGCCAGTTTTCTCCGAACAGGGAGTAGCGGGGAGCTGTTTTTT
j_gene: TRBJ2-2
v_gene: TRBV19
abundance: .
d_gene: .

CDR3aa: CASSRGNNQPQHF
CDR3nt: TGTGCCAGCAGCCGCGGAAACAATCAGCCCCAGCATTTT
j_gene: TRBJ1-5
v_gene: TRBV7-8
abundance: .
d_gene: .

CDR3aa: CASSRRETVLTDTQYF
CDR3nt: TGTGCCAGCAGCAGGAGGGAGACAGTTTTGACAGATACGCAGTATTTT
j_gene: TRBJ2-3
v_gene: TRBV5-4
abundance: .
d_gene: .

CDR3aa: CASSRGGRPGSPLHF
CDR3nt: TGCGCCAGCAGCCGCGGTGGTCGGCCAGGGTCACCCCTCCACTTT
j_gene: TRBJ1-6
v_gene: TRBV5-1
abundance: .
d_gene: .

CDR3aa: CASALQGGGYGYTF
CDR3nt: TGTGCCAGCGCTCTACAGGGTGGGGGCTATGGCTACACCTTC
j_gene: TRBJ1-2
v_gene: TRBV2
abundance: .
d_gene: .

CDR3aa: CASSTGQGSYEQYF
CDR3nt: TGTGCCAGTAGCACGGGACAGGGGAGCTACGAGCAGTACTTC
j_gene: TRBJ2-7
v_gene: TRBV19
abundance: .
d_gene: TRBD1

CDR3aa: CASSGQREGRETQYF
CDR3nt: TGTGCCAGCAGTGGGCAGCGGGAGGGCCGGGAGACCCAGTACTTC
j_gene: TRBJ2-5
v_gene: TRBV5-4
abundance: few
d_gene: TRBD2

CDR3aa: CASSLDRGSGAFF
CDR3nt: TGTGCCAGCTCACTTGACAGGGGGTCGGGAGCTTTCTTT
j_gene: TRBJ1-1
v_gene: TRBV18
abundance: few
d_gene: TRBD1

CDR3aa: CASSPDGYGYTF
CDR3nt: TGTGCCAGCAGCCCGGACGGCTATGGCTACACCTTC
j_gene: TRBJ1-2
v_gene: TRBV6-1
abundance: once
d_gene: .

CDR3aa: CASSHMEGTEAFF
CDR3nt: TGTGCCAGCTCGCACATGGAGGGGACTGAAGCTTTCTTT
j_gene: TRBJ1-1
v_gene: TRBV21-1
abundance: few
d_gene: .

CDR3aa: CASSNPPGVRTEAFF
CDR3nt: TGTGCCAGCAGCAACCCCCCAGGGGTTCGGACTGAAGCTTTCTTT
j_gene: TRBJ1-1
v_gene: TRBV21-1
abundance: few
d_gene: .

CDR3aa: CASRSIRDRIVDGYTF
CDR3nt: TGTGCCAGCAGGTCCATTCGGGACAGGATAGTTGATGGCTACACCTTC
j_gene: TRBJ1-2
v_gene: TRBV6-6
abundance: .
d_gene: TRBD1

CDR3aa: CASSPRQLGELFF
CDR3nt: TGTGCCAGCAGCCCCCGACAGCTCGGGGAGCTGTTTTTT
j_gene: TRBJ2-2
v_gene: TRBV9
abundance: once
d_gene: .

CDR3aa: CASSSHVPQGVKSAKNIQYF
CDR3nt: TGCGCCAGCAGCTCCCATGTTCCGCAGGGGGTGAAGTCGGCCAAAAACATTCAGTACTTC
j_gene: TRBJ2-4
v_gene: TRBV5-1
abundance: few
d_gene: TRBD1